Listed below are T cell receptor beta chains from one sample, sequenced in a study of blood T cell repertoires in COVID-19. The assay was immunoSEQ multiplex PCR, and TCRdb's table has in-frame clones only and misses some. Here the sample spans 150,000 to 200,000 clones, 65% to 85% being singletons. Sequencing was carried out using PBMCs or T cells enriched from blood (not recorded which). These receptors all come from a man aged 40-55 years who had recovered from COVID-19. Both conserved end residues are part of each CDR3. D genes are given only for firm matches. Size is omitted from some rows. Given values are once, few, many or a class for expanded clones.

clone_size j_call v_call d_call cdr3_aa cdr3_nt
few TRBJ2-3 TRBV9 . CASSGDTDTQYF TGTGCCAGCAGCGGCGACACAGATACGCAGTATTTT
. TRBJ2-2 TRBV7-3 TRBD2 CASSLTIPRQAGRGGELFF TGTGCCAGCAGCTTAACGATTCCGAGACAAGCGGGGCGGGGCGGGGAGCTGTTTTTT
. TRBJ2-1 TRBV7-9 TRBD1 CASSFGTGRNEQFF TGTGCCAGCAGCTTTGGGACAGGGAGGAATGAGCAGTTCTTC
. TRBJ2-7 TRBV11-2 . CASSLDLGGVDEQYF TGTGCCAGCAGCTTAGATTTAGGAGGTGTTGACGAGCAGTACTTC
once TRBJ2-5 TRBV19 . CASSILQGVSETQYF TGTGCCAGTAGTATACTGCAGGGCGTTAGCGAGACCCAGTACTTC
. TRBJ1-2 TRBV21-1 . CASSCGQGLEGYGYTF TGTGCCAGCAGCTGTGGACAGGGCCTCGAGGGCTATGGCTACACCTTC
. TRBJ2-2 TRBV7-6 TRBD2 CASSRSGRDTGELFF TGTGCCAGCAGCCGATCGGGGAGGGACACCGGGGAGCTGTTTTTT
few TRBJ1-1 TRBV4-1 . CASSQEGAGSNTEAFF TGCGCCAGCAGCCAAGAAGGGGCAGGGTCGAACACTGAAGCTTTCTTT
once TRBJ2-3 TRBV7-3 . CASSLGRSTDTQYF TGTGCCAGCAGCTTAGGGAGGTCCACAGATACGCAGTATTTT
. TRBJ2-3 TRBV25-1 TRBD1 CASSEWRQGVTDTQYF TGTGCCAGCAGTGAATGGCGGCAGGGGGTCACAGATACGCAGTATTTT
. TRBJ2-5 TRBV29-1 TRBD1 CSVEDATGRRETQYF TGCAGCGTTGAAGACGCGACAGGGAGAAGGGAGACCCAGTACTTC
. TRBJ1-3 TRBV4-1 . CASSQGSAGRNTIYF TGCGCCAGCAGCCAAGGGTCGGCAGGGAGAAACACCATATATTTT
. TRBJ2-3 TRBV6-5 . CASSYRRPPGDTQYF TGTGCCAGCAGTTACCGCAGGCCCCCAGGAGATACGCAGTATTTT
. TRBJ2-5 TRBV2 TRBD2 CASSDSGGHQETQYF TGTGCCAGCAGTGATAGCGGGGGTCACCAAGAGACCCAGTACTTC
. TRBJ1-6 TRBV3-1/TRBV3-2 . CASSQQYSPLHF TGTGCCAGCAGCCAACAGTATTCACCCCTCCACTTT
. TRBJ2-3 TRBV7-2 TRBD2 CASSLGLAGSTQYF TGTGCCAGCAGCTTGGGACTAGCGGGGAGTACGCAGTATTTT
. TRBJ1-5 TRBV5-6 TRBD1 CASSFQGVDQPQHF TGTGCCAGCAGCTTTCAGGGGGTAGATCAGCCCCAGCATTTT
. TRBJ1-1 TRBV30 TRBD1 CAWTAKGAHYAFF TGTGCCTGGACGGCAAAGGGGGCCCACTACGCTTTCTTT
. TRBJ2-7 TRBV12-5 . CASGLEHHEQYF TGTGCTAGTGGTTTGGAGCACCACGAGCAGTACTTC
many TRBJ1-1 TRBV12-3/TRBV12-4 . CASSRRSGGEAFF TGTGCCAGCAGTAGACGTTCGGGGGGGGAAGCTTTCTTT
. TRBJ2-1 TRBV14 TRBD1 CASSQDTGTGGIDEQFF TGTGCCAGCAGCCAAGACACCGGGACAGGGGGCATCGATGAGCAGTTCTTC
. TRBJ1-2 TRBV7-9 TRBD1 CASSPTGGSNLSLNYGYTF TGTGCCAGCAGCCCGACAGGGGGCTCCAATTTATCACTTAACTATGGCTACACCTTC
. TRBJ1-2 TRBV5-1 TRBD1 CASSATTGANYGYTF TGCGCCAGCAGCGCGACGACAGGGGCTAACTATGGCTACACCTTC
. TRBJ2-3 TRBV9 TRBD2 CASNKVDGGTADTQYF TGTGCCAGCAACAAAGTCGACGGGGGGACCGCAGATACGCAGTATTTT